This is a list of T cell receptor beta chains from one sample in a study of blood T cell repertoires in COVID-19. Assay: immunoSEQ multiplex PCR; the TCRdb copy retains only in-frame clones and omits some. Seen here are about 150,000 clones, around 83% observed once, and the top ten hold about 12%. Sequencing was carried out using peripheral blood. The receptors stem from a woman aged 55-70 years with COVID-19, enrolled during active disease. The CDR3 runs from the conserved cysteine through the conserved F or W. The D gene is left open where the match is weak. Part of the rows lack a size; the others show once, few, many or a class for expanded clones.

J gene | V gene | D gene | clone size | CDR3 protein | CDR3 DNA
TRBJ1-1 | TRBV11-2 | - | - | CASSLDAGAVTEAFF | TGTGCCAGCAGCTTAGACGCAGGGGCGGTCACTGAAGCTTTCTTT
TRBJ1-4 | TRBV5-1 | - | - | CASSNRDIGEKLFF | TGCGCCAGCAGCAACCGGGACATAGGTGAAAAACTGTTTTTT
TRBJ2-3 | TRBV9 | TRBD2 | - | CASSVGGGFGVDTQYF | TGTGCCAGCAGCGTAGGCGGGGGGTTCGGCGTAGATACGCAGTATTTT
TRBJ2-3 | TRBV4-1 | - | many | CASSQVNLVRADTQYF | TGCGCCAGCAGCCAAGTTAATCTAGTCCGGGCAGATACGCAGTATTTT
TRBJ1-2 | TRBV7-8 | TRBD1 | - | CASSPTGRTGGLYGYTF | TGTGCCAGCAGCCCCACGGGCAGGACAGGCGGGCTTTATGGCTACACCTTC
TRBJ2-1 | TRBV6-5 | - | - | CASSNTVGQFF | TGTGCCAGCAGCAACACAGTCGGGCAGTTCTTC
TRBJ1-1 | TRBV6-5 | - | - | CASRGNTEAFF | TGTGCCAGCCGAGGGAACACTGAAGCTTTCTTT
TRBJ2-3 | TRBV7-6 | - | - | CASSLGGGTHADTQYF | TGTGCCAGCAGCTTAGGAGGGGGTACTCACGCAGATACGCAGTATTTT
TRBJ2-1 | TRBV30 | - | - | CAWSAETAYNEQFF | TGTGCCTGGAGCGCCGAGACAGCTTACAATGAGCAGTTCTTC
TRBJ1-5 | TRBV10-2 | TRBD1 | - | CASRVDRAPLFNQPQHF | TGCGCCAGCAGGGTTGACAGGGCCCCGTTATTTAATCAGCCCCAGCATTTT
TRBJ2-3 | TRBV3-1/TRBV3-2 | - | - | CASSSPSDTQYF | TGTGCCAGCAGCTCCCCCTCAGATACGCAGTATTTT
TRBJ2-7 | TRBV5-1 | - | - | CASSSGYKSAYEQYF | TGCGCCAGCAGCTCTGGGTATAAAAGCGCCTACGAGCAGTACTTC
TRBJ1-3 | TRBV7-8 | TRBD1 | many | CASSPRQGRGGNTIYF | TGTGCCAGCAGCCCGAGACAGGGCCGGGGAGGAAACACCATATATTTT
TRBJ1-2 | TRBV19 | TRBD1 | few | CASTNPWGQDNYGYTF | TGTGCCAGTACCAACCCCTGGGGACAGGATAACTATGGCTACACCTTC
TRBJ2-3 | TRBV6-5 | - | once | CASTDGGGGTDTQYF | TGTGCCAGCACCGACGGAGGGGGGGGGACAGATACGCAGTATTTT
TRBJ2-7 | TRBV6-2/TRBV6-3 | TRBD2 | few | CASSYVGGSYEQYF | TGTGCCAGCAGTTACGTTGGCGGGAGTTACGAGCAGTACTTC
TRBJ1-1 | TRBV7-9 | - | - | CASSPRGSTEAFF | TGTGCCAGCAGCCCACGGGGGAGCACTGAAGCTTTCTTT
TRBJ1-5 | TRBV9 | - | - | CASSLDSHSNQPQHF | TGTGCCAGCAGCCTCGACAGCCATAGCAATCAGCCCCAGCATTTT
TRBJ2-1 | TRBV14 | TRBD1 | - | CASSPATGSYNEQFF | TGTGCCAGCAGCCCGGCGACAGGGTCGTACAATGAGCAGTTCTTC
TRBJ1-2 | TRBV30 | - | - | CACHESPMNGYTF | TGTGCCTGCCATGAGTCGCCTATGAATGGCTACACCTTC
TRBJ2-2 | TRBV7-3 | TRBD1 | - | CASSLPGTGTTGELFF | TGTGCCAGCAGCTTACCCGGGACAGGGACCACCGGGGAGCTGTTTTTT
TRBJ1-5 | TRBV6-5 | - | - | CASSYRDNQPQHF | TGTGCCAGCAGTTACCGGGACAATCAGCCCCAGCATTTT
TRBJ2-7 | TRBV25-1 | TRBD1 | - | CASRNRGPPYEQYF | TGTGCCAGCAGAAACAGGGGACCCCCCTACGAGCAGTACTTC
TRBJ1-2 | TRBV4-2 | - | - | CASSQVQSNYGYTF | TGTGCCAGCAGCCAAGTCCAGTCTAACTATGGCTACACCTTC
TRBJ1-4 | TRBV5-1 | TRBD1 | - | CASSLTGGANEKLFF | TGCGCCAGCAGCTTGACAGGGGGGGCTAATGAAAAACTGTTTTTT
TRBJ1-5 | TRBV6-2/TRBV6-3 | TRBD1 | - | CASSQDRVGNQPQHF | TGTGCCAGCAGCCAGGACAGGGTAGGCAATCAGCCCCAGCATTTT
TRBJ1-1 | TRBV7-3 | - | - | CASSLRRDTEAFF | TGTGCCAGCAGCTTAAGGAGGGACACTGAAGCTTTCTTT
TRBJ2-6 | TRBV6-5 | - | - | CASSYEDTGANVLTF | TGTGCCAGCAGTTACGAGGATACTGGGGCCAACGTCCTGACTTTC
TRBJ1-1 | TRBV5-6 | TRBD1 | - | CASSLELGQAHEAFF | TGTGCCAGCAGCTTGGAACTCGGACAGGCCCATGAAGCTTTCTTT
TRBJ2-1 | TRBV18 | - | - | CASSPKSGSGYNEQFF | TGTGCCAGCTCACCGAAGTCCGGGAGTGGTTACAATGAGCAGTTCTTC
TRBJ1-1 | TRBV3-1/TRBV3-2 | - | - | CASSQARGNTEAFF | TGTGCCAGCAGCCAAGCCCGGGGGAACACTGAAGCTTTCTTT
TRBJ1-2 | TRBV10-3 | TRBD1 | - | CAIRSATGGLGYTF | TGTGCCATCAGATCCGCGACAGGGGGCCTTGGCTACACCTTC
TRBJ2-7 | TRBV27 | - | - | CASRSPTRSQSYEQYF | TGTGCCAGCAGATCTCCTACCCGGAGCCAATCCTACGAGCAGTACTTC
TRBJ1-1 | TRBV18 | - | - | CASSPTPRPGPNTEAFF | TGTGCCAGCTCACCTACCCCCCGGCCAGGTCCGAACACTGAAGCTTTCTTT
TRBJ2-2 | TRBV9 | TRBD1 | - | CASSVVGTGYTGELFF | TGTGCCAGCAGCGTAGTGGGGACAGGGTACACCGGGGAGCTGTTTTTT
TRBJ2-7 | TRBV11-2 | - | - | CASSLNSQAQQYF | TGTGCCAGCAGCTTAAATTCTCAGGCTCAGCAGTACTTC
TRBJ1-5 | TRBV6-5 | - | - | CASRGGRSGNQPQHF | TGTGCCAGCAGGGGGGGGAGGTCGGGCAATCAGCCCCAGCATTTT
TRBJ1-1 | TRBV11-3 | TRBD1 | - | CASSADRQNTEAFF | TGTGCCAGCAGCGCGGACAGGCAAAACACTGAAGCTTTCTTT
TRBJ2-5 | TRBV19 | TRBD2 | - | CASGEGYQETQYF | TGTGCCAGTGGGGAGGGGTACCAAGAGACCCAGTACTTC
TRBJ2-4 | TRBV14 | - | - | CASSHQIQGPIAKNIQYF | TGTGCCAGCAGCCATCAGATACAGGGTCCTATAGCCAAAAACATTCAGTACTTC
TRBJ2-3 | TRBV5-4 | TRBD2 | once | CASSPKGLAGVLSTDTQYF | TGTGCCAGCAGCCCGAAAGGACTAGCGGGGGTCCTCAGCACAGATACGCAGTATTTT
TRBJ1-6 | TRBV5-4 | TRBD1 | - | CASSLDPGQGAAKDF | TGTGCCAGCAGCTTGGATCCGGGACAGGGGGCAGCTAAGGACTTT
TRBJ1-1 | TRBV5-1 | TRBD1 | - | CASSPGQVNTEAFF | TGCGCCAGCAGCCCGGGACAGGTCAACACTGAAGCTTTCTTT
TRBJ1-1 | TRBV5-1 | - | - | CASSLMGASNTEAFF | TGCGCCAGCAGCTTGATGGGGGCGAGCAACACTGAAGCTTTCTTT
TRBJ1-3 | TRBV7-6 | TRBD1 | once | CASSRTGGVGNTIYF | TGTGCCAGCAGCCGGACAGGGGGTGTTGGAAACACCATATATTTT
TRBJ1-4 | TRBV7-6 | TRBD1 | - | CASSTRGHNNEKLFF | TGTGCCAGCAGCACCAGGGGGCACAATAATGAAAAACTGTTTTTT
TRBJ1-2 | TRBV7-3 | TRBD1 | - | CASSLRQGDGYTF | TGTGCCAGCAGCTTAAGACAGGGAGATGGCTACACCTTC
TRBJ1-1 | TRBV6-4 | TRBD1 | - | CASSDSPTGTGLLGAFF | TGTGCCAGCAGTGACAGCCCGACCGGGACAGGTCTTCTAGGAGCTTTCTTT
TRBJ2-2 | TRBV9 | TRBD1 | - | CASSAWTGGTGELFF | TGTGCCAGCAGCGCCTGGACAGGGGGGACCGGGGAGCTGTTTTTT
TRBJ1-2 | TRBV5-4 | - | - | CASGAGKNGYTF | TGTGCCAGCGGGGCAGGGAAGAATGGCTACACCTTC
TRBJ1-6 | TRBV27 | TRBD1 | few | CASSLSSDRGDSPLHF | TGTGCCAGCAGTTTATCATCGGACAGGGGGGACTCACCCCTCCACTTT
TRBJ1-1 | TRBV5-8 | TRBD1 | - | CASSSQGARTEAFF | TGTGCCAGCAGCTCCCAGGGGGCGAGGACTGAAGCTTTCTTT
TRBJ1-3 | TRBV7-8 | - | - | CASSLDRGAGSGNTIYF | TGTGCCAGCAGCTTAGATCGCGGGGCGGGTTCTGGAAACACCATATATTTT
TRBJ1-2 | TRBV6-5 | - | - | CASSYSDRNYGYTF | TGTGCCAGCAGTTACTCCGACAGAAACTATGGCTACACCTTC
TRBJ2-2 | TRBV10-2 | - | - | CASSESRIASGELFF | TGCGCCAGCAGTGAGTCGAGAATAGCTAGCGGGGAGCTGTTTTTT